Listed below are T cell receptor beta chains from one sample, sequenced in a study of blood T cell repertoires in COVID-19. Assay used: immunoSEQ multiplex PCR; TCRdb lists only in-frame clones, some missing. The repertoire consists of roughly 330,000 clones, with about nine tenths occurring once and the leading ten covering 8.5% to 12%. The sequencing input was PBMCs or T cells enriched from blood (not recorded which). All receptors derive from a woman under 30 who had recovered from COVID-19. Both conserved end residues are part of each CDR3. The D gene is left open where the match is weak. Part of the rows lack a size; the others show once, few, many or a class for expanded clones.

>TRBJ2-1|-|TRBV18|TRBD2
TGTGCCAGCTCACCACAAACGGGAGGGGGTCGTGAGCAGTTCTTC
CASSPQTGGGREQFF
>TRBJ2-2|-|TRBV30|-
TGTGCCCGGTGGGATTCTGCGAGTAGCGCCGGGGAGCTGTTTTTT
CARWDSASSAGELFF
>TRBJ2-1|-|TRBV7-9|TRBD2
TGTGCCAGCAGCTTAGGTAGCGGGGGGTCCCTTTCCTACAATGAGCAGTTCTTC
CASSLGSGGSLSYNEQFF
>TRBJ2-2|once|TRBV5-5|TRBD2
TGTGCCAGCAGTCACCGCGGGGGGGCCTCAACCCACACCGGGGAGCTGTTTTTT
CASSHRGGASTHTGELFF
>TRBJ1-2|few|TRBV6-5|-
TGTGCCAGCAGTCCCGCAGGGAACTATGGCTACACCTTC
CASSPAGNYGYTF
>TRBJ2-5|once|TRBV5-8|TRBD2
TGTGCCAGCAGCTTAAGCGGGAGTCAGACCCAGTACTTC
CASSLSGSQTQYF
>TRBJ2-1|-|TRBV27|-
TGTGCCAGCAGTTTTAGCGCAGGCGCGAGAAACAATGAGCAGTTCTTC
CASSFSAGARNNEQFF
>TRBJ2-1|-|TRBV6-5|-
TGTGCCAGCAGTCCCTTTTCGGGAGTAGCCAGTGAGCAGTTCTTC
CASSPFSGVASEQFF
>TRBJ2-1|-|TRBV27|TRBD2
TGTGCCAGCAGTCTTACTAGCGGGGGGTATAATGAGCAGTTCTTC
CASSLTSGGYNEQFF
>TRBJ1-2|-|TRBV25-1|TRBD1
TGTGCCAGCAGTGAACAGACAGGGCCTCTAATCTATGGCTACACCTTC
CASSEQTGPLIYGYTF
>TRBJ2-5|-|TRBV25-1|-
TGTGCCAGCAGTGCCCACTTTCTCTACTTC
CASSAHFLYF
>TRBJ1-1|-|TRBV5-4|-
TGTGCCAGCAGCTCCTACAGGGTCCGCGACACTGAAGCTTTCTTT
CASSSYRVRDTEAFF
>TRBJ1-5|-|TRBV6-5|-
TGTGCCAGCAGTTACTCACAGTTTAGCAATCAGCCCCAGCATTTT
CASSYSQFSNQPQHF
>TRBJ1-1|-|TRBV15|-
TGTGCCACCAGCAGAGATAGGAGGCCGAACACTGAAGCTTTCTTT
CATSRDRRPNTEAFF
>TRBJ1-1|few|TRBV10-3|TRBD1
TGTGCCATCAGTGATATAAAAGGGACAGGGGATACTGAAGCTTTCTTT
CAISDIKGTGDTEAFF
>TRBJ2-2|few|TRBV27|-
TGTGCCAGCAGGCTAGGGGGGGTATCCACCGGGGAGCTGTTTTTT
CASRLGGVSTGELFF
>TRBJ2-2|-|TRBV7-3|-
TGTGCCAGCAGCCTCGCCGGGGGAGGTACCGGGGAGCTGTTTTTT
CASSLAGGGTGELFF
>TRBJ2-7|-|TRBV7-9|-
TGTGCCAGCAGCTTGGGCTCATCGATCTCCTACGAGCAGTACTTC
CASSLGSSISYEQYF
>TRBJ2-2|-|TRBV6-5|-
TGTGCCAGCAGTCCTCCGGTTTCGACCGGGGAGCTGTTTTTT
CASSPPVSTGELFF
>TRBJ1-6|-|TRBV4-2|TRBD1
TGTGCCAGCAGCCCTCGCTATGGGACAGGGATGGCGAGCTCCTATAATTCACCCCTCCACTTT
CASSPRYGTGMASSYNSPLHF
>TRBJ2-3|-|TRBV9|-
TGTGCCAGCAGCGTAGCCCCGCTAGACACAGATACGCAGTATTTT
CASSVAPLDTDTQYF
>TRBJ1-4|-|TRBV2|-
TGTGCCAGCAGTGAAGTGCGGGATAGTAATGAAAAACTGTTTTTT
CASSEVRDSNEKLFF